The entry that follows covers one T cell receptor beta chain sequence. Its specificity is unknown. This entry belongs to a study of beta chain features in type 1 diabetes. Study summary: The samples had roughly 110 million sorted cells examined in all.

Between the trimmed V and J ends, which lost 2 bases and 7 bases, there was a span of 5 bases. Germline CDR1 is SGHTA and CDR2 is FQGNSA. The CDR3 consists of 11 residues. Notes on the study in general: Across all four CD4+ subsets, people with type 1 diabetes showed modestly shorter TCRB CDR3s.

Sorted populations were all over 98% pure. The isolated RNA, all of it, was reverse transcribed, so expressed TCRB transcripts were what got sequenced. The method was immunoSEQ multiplex PCR; TCRdb's version includes in-frame clones alone and lacks a portion of them. There are 350,000 to 400,000 clones in the sample; roughly 12% occur only once, and about 0.01% lies in the top ten. Sequenced sample: naive CD4+ T cells from blood. The receptor comes from a woman between 18 and 30 years old with type 1 diabetes. The V and J genes are TRBV7-2 and TRBJ1-2, with D unclear. The CDR3 bases are TGTGCCAGCAGCTTAACTCGTGGCTACACCTTC. The encoded protein is CASSLTRGYTF.